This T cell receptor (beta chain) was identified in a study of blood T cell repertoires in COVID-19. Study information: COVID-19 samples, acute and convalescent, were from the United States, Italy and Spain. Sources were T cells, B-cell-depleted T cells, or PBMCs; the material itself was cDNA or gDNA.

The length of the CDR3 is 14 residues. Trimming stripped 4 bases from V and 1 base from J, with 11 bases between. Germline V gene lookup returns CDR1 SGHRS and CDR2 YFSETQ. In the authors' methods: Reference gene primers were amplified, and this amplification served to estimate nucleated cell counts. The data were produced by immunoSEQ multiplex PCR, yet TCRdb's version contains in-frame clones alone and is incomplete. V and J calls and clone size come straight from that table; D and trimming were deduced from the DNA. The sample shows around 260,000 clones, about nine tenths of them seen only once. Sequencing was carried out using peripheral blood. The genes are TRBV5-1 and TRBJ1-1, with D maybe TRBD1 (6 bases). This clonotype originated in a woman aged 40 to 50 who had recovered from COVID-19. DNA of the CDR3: TGCGCCAGCAGCCGGCCGACAGGGAACACTGAAGCTTTCTTT. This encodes CASSRPTGNTEAFF.